The present T cell receptor beta chain was sequenced within a study of blood T cell repertoires in COVID-19. Study-level background: PBMCs, B-cell-depleted T cells, or T cells were the source of the cDNA or gDNA that made up the material.

Libraries were prepared by immunoSEQ multiplex PCR; TCRdb keeps only in-frame clonotypes and omits some of them. The sample lists 90,000 to 100,000 clones, roughly 80% occurring once. What was sequenced was peripheral blood. The origin of this receptor is a woman aged 80 or over with acute or convalescent COVID-19.

The CDR3 region is CASSLLGGGGTYEQYF. CDR3 DNA sequence: TGTGCCAGCAGCTTATTGGGCGGGGGAGGGACCTACGAGCAGTACTTC. This chain links TRBV5-6 with TRBJ2-7; 7 nucleotides agree with TRBD2. Germline CDR1 and CDR2: SGHDT and YYEEEE. The CDR3 loop spans 16 amino acids. The V segment lost 2 bases and the J segment 2 bases; nucleotides outside the gene matches: 10.